This paragraph covers one T cell receptor (beta chain) sequence. Its antigen is as yet unknown. CDR3 length: 14 amino acids. The germline V gene encodes CDR1 SGDLS and CDR2 YYNGEE. The V end lost 0 bases, the J end lost 4 bases, and 10 bases lay between the germline ends. This specimen belongs to a study of OX40 agonist ivuxolimab in advanced cancers. Whole-study results and caveats: The study did not work out the antigen specificity of the expanded peripheral T cells. Among T cells, CD8+ cells averaged more expanded clones than CD4+ cells.

Some clones are missing from TCRdb's copy, which holds only in-frame ones; the method was immunoSEQ multiplex PCR. This sample yields about 62,000 clones, of which 79% are seen a single time; approximately 11% belongs to the top ten. Autoimmune disease history or systemic immunosuppression meant exclusion. Peripheral blood came from all dose cohorts at three timepoints. The specimen comprised CD4+ or CD8+ T cells sorted from blood, sampled in a trial of the OX40 agonist ivuxolimab. This receptor was taken from an adult with an advanced solid tumor such as melanoma, head and neck, liver or kidney cancer. This rearrangement joins TRBV9 to TRBJ1-1; D uncertain. The CDR3 protein is CASSVAGSGTEAFF. The DNA for the CDR3 is TGTGCCAGCAGCGTAGCAGGCTCCGGCACTGAAGCTTTCTTT.